This T cell receptor (beta chain) was identified during a study of control samples from healthy donors and cancer patients. This clone was detected a few times. After removal of 5 bases from V and 5 bases from J, the junction contained 14 bases not matched to a gene. The CDR3 is made up of 16 amino acids. CDR1 and CDR2 from the germline V gene are LNHDA and SQIVND (reference sequence). TCRdb's table, derived via immunoSEQ multiplex PCR, lists solely in-frame clones and lacks some. The data contain about 140,000 clones, about 90% of them singletons. The sequenced sample consisted of blood. The chain links TRBV19 to TRBJ1-2, with 7 positions matching TRBD1. This receptor was obtained from a man in his late teens or twenties in good health. The CDR3 DNA is TGTGCCAGTAGTGGAACGGGGACAGATGCTTATTATGGCTACACCTTC. It encodes CASSGTGTDAYYGYTF.